What follows are 30 T cell receptor beta chains derived from one specimen sequenced in a study of T cells in localized non-small cell lung cancer. The method was immunoSEQ multiplex PCR; TCRdb's version includes in-frame clones alone and lacks a portion of them. The sample yields tens of thousands of clones, about 88% seen once. This specimen was peripheral blood, taken before any cancer treatment. These receptors were collected from a woman between 40 and 69 years old with stage I squamous cell lung carcinoma.

This clone was seen only a few times. The J gene is TRBJ2-3, the V gene TRBV14; D gene unclear. CDR1 and CDR2 from the germline V gene are SGHDN and FVKESK. The CDR3 sequence is 13 residues long. Between the trimmed V and J ends, which lost 5 bases and 1 base, there was a span of 7 bases. This CDR3 reads CASSGYRTDTQYF. In DNA form, the CDR3 reads TGTGCCAGCAGCGGATATCGCACAGATACGCAGTATTTT.

This clone was seen once. The CDR3 is CASSSVGGHLHTQYF. As DNA, the CDR3 is TGTGCCAGCAGCTCCGTGGGGGGGCACCTTCATACGCAGTATTTT. The chain carries TRBV14 and TRBJ2-3, with a tentative D call TRBD2 (7 bases). The V gene lost 5 bases and the J gene lost 7 bases, with 19 bases spanning the gap. The CDR3 sequence is 15 residues long. Germline V gene sequence: CDR1 SGHDN, CDR2 FVKESK.

J is TRBJ2-5 and V is TRBV18; D not resolved. Trimming stripped 3 bases from V and 3 bases from J, with 5 bases between. This CDR3 spans 12 amino acids. Germline V gene lookup returns CDR1 KGHSH and CDR2 LQKENI. CDR3 sequence (DNA): TGTGCCAGCTCACCTGGGGAAGAGACCCAGTACTTC. It specifies CASSPGEETQYF.

This chain links TRBV20-1 with TRBJ1-2; TRBD1 agrees at 8 bases. The CDR3 has 11 residues. Trimming took 5 bases from V and 8 from J; bases not matched to a gene: 4. CDR1 is DFQATT, CDR2 SNEGSKA, per germline (reference sequence). The CDR3 protein is CSALDRVGYTF. The CDR3 region has the DNA TGCAGTGCTCTGGACAGGGTCGGCTACACCTTC.

This rearrangement joins TRBV7-9 to TRBJ2-5; unclear D gene. CDR3 size: 14 residues. Germline-derived CDR1 and CDR2 are SEHNR and FQNEAQ (reference sequence). V lost 1 base to trimming and J lost 5 bases, with 11 bases between them. The CDR3 DNA sequence: TGTGCCAGCAGCTTAGTGGGGATCAAGGAGACCCAGTACTTC. Translated, it gives CASSLVGIKETQYF.

The chain is built from TRBV11-2 and TRBJ1-4; D is undetermined. Trimming left V 0 bases short and J 2 bases short, with 16 bases between. The germline gives CDR1 SGHAT, CDR2 FQNNGV. The length of the CDR3 is 18 residues. The CDR3 sequence is CASSLDPREPATNEKLFF. CDR3 DNA sequence: TGTGCCAGCAGCTTAGATCCGAGGGAGCCCGCCACTAATGAAAAACTGTTTTTT.

This chain connects TRBV19 to TRBJ2-3; 7 bases match TRBD1. J was trimmed by 2 bases and V by 5 bases; bases with no gene match: 7. Germline values: CDR1 LNHDA, CDR2 SQIVND (reference sequence). The CDR3 consists of 15 residues. The chain's CDR3 is CASSLGGTATDTQYF. The DNA of the CDR3 is TGTGCCAGTAGTCTAGGGGGCACAGCCACAGATACGCAGTATTTT.

The V and J genes are TRBV6-5 and TRBJ1-6; D remains unclear. Trimming shortened V by 5 bases and J by 8 bases, and 1 base separated the two germline ends. The CDR3 has 10 residues. CDR1 and CDR2 from the germline V gene are MNHEY and SVGAGI. The CDR3 loop is CASSDSPLHF. CDR3 DNA sequence: TGTGCCAGCAGTGATTCACCCCTCCACTTT.

The chain employs TRBV6-5 and TRBJ2-7; TRBD1 agrees at 8 bases. The CDR3 length is 14 residues. Germline lookup yields CDR1 MNHEY and CDR2 SVGAGI. The trim removed 6 bases at V and 2 bases at J, leaving 6 bases unmatched. CDR3 DNA: TGTGCCAGCAGACCAGGACAGGGCCCCTACGAGCAGTACTTC. This sequence encodes CASRPGQGPYEQYF.

This clone was seen just once. This chain joins TRBV29-1 and TRBJ2-3; D is possibly TRBD1 (5 bases). CDR3 length: 11 residues. V was trimmed by 4 bases and J by 6 bases, leaving 8 bases between them. Germline loops: CDR1 SQVTM, CDR2 ANQGSEA. The CDR3 here is CSVGQRDTQYF. Here the CDR3 DNA reads TGCAGCGTTGGACAGCGTGATACGCAGTATTTT.

This clone was counted once. V is TRBV5-6 and J is TRBJ2-7; D is ambiguous. Trimming left V 4 bases short and J 0 bases short, with 14 bases between. CDR3 length: 15 amino acids. Germline CDR1 is SGHDT and CDR2 is YYEEEE. The CDR3 DNA reads TGTGCCAGCAGCCCCGACCCATCCAGCTCCTACGAGCAGTACTTC. Translating it yields CASSPDPSSSYEQYF.

The rearrangement links TRBV5-1 to TRBJ1-2; D remains unclear. Germline assignment: CDR1 SGHRS and CDR2 YFSETQ. Between the trimmed V and J ends, which lost 6 bases and 6 bases, there was a span of 15 bases. This CDR3 comprises 13 residues. Here the CDR3 DNA reads TGCGCCAGCACTCAGGATGGGGTCGATGGCTACACCTTC. It encodes CASTQDGVDGYTF.

This clone was found once. The rearrangement links TRBV7-9 to TRBJ2-2, with D tentatively TRBD2 (6 bases). The V end was cut by 5 bases, the J end by 2 bases, with 15 bases between. The CDR3 consists of 16 residues. Germline lookup yields CDR1 SEHNR and CDR2 FQNEAQ (reference sequence). The CDR3 loop is CASSLLPGLNTGELFF. The CDR3 DNA reads as TGTGCCAGCAGCCTCCTCCCGGGACTCAACACCGGGGAGCTGTTTTTT. Full variable domain (remainder filled in from reference TRBV7-9 and TRBJ2-2): DTGVSQNPRHKITKRGQNVTFRCDPISEHNRLYWYRQTLGQGPEFLTYFQNEAQLEKSRLLSDRFSAERPKGSFSTLEIQRTEQGDSAMYLCASSLLPGLNTGELFFGEGSRLTVL.

This clone was counted a single time. Sequence at one end of the junction differs from germline and may be a read error. The chain is built from TRBV7-7 and TRBJ2-2, with 8 positions matching TRBD2. From germline, CDR1 is SSHAT and CDR2 FNYEAQ (reference sequence). The CDR3 has 17 amino acids. CDR3 nucleotides: TGTGCTAGCAGCCCGACTGTTAGCGGGGCGGACACCGGGGAGCTGTTTTTT. This translates into CASSPTVSGADTGELFF.

The rearrangement links TRBV25-1 to TRBJ1-1; 9 nucleotides line up with TRBD1. The CDR3 loop spans 14 amino acids. Germline CDR1 is MGHDK and CDR2 is SYGVNS. The trim removed 4 bases at V and 8 bases at J, leaving 8 bases unmatched. CDR3 nucleotides: TGTGCCAGCAGTGCCGGGACAGGGTTTGGAGAAGCTTTCTTT. Translating gives CASSAGTGFGEAFF.

The rearrangement joins TRBV7-9 to TRBJ1-1; possible D gene TRBD1, 5 bases. Germline CDR1 SEHNR, CDR2 FQNEAQ (reference sequence). The CDR3 contains 15 residues. With 7 bases removed from V and 4 bases from J, the gap between germline ends came to 19 bases. The CDR3 reads CASTKDGDRFTEAFF. The DNA of the CDR3 is TGTGCCAGCACAAAAGACGGGGACCGTTTCACTGAAGCTTTCTTT.

The CDR3 DNA sequence: TGTGCCAGCAGCACCGGGACTAGCGGGGGGCCCCAAGAGACCCAGTACTTC. Its protein product is CASSTGTSGGPQETQYF. V is TRBV7-8 and J is TRBJ2-5; TRBD2 aligns across 15 bases. The V gene end was trimmed by 5 bases and the J gene end by 1 base; junction bases not matched to a gene: 5. The length of the CDR3 is 17 residues. Germline V gene sequence: CDR1 SGHVS, CDR2 FQNEAQ.

The rearrangement joins TRBV19 to TRBJ1-1; D is possibly TRBD1 (6 bases). Germline loops: CDR1 LNHDA, CDR2 SQIVND (reference sequence). V dropped 2 bases and J dropped 2 bases, with 18 bases sitting between them. This CDR3 has 17 residues. CDR3 bases: TGTGCCAGTAGTATACGCGGGACGGGGGGCCTAAACACTGAAGCTTTCTTT. Protein sequence: CASSIRGTGGLNTEAFF.

The chain uses TRBV5-1 and TRBJ1-4; TRBD1 matches at 10 bases. V shed 4 bases, J shed 7 bases, and the junction held 7 bases outside the gene matches. The germline CDR1 and CDR2 sequences are SGHRS and YFSETQ. The CDR3 length is 15 residues. This chain's CDR3 is CASSPLGQGTEKLFF. The CDR3 coding sequence is TGCGCCAGCAGCCCCCTGGGACAGGGGACTGAAAAACTGTTTTTT.

This clone was counted once. The chain has TRBV5-1 and TRBJ1-1; 10 nucleotides line up with TRBD1. The CDR3 spans 14 residues. With V trimmed by 4 bases and J by 5 bases, 5 bases remained unmatched. Germline loops: CDR1 SGHRS, CDR2 YFSETQ. CDR3 sequence: CASSADRGGTEAFF. The CDR3 nucleotides read TGCGCCAGCAGCGCGGACAGGGGGGGAACTGAAGCTTTCTTT.

The rearrangement uses TRBV2 and TRBJ1-1, with D unresolved. Germline V gives CDR1 SNHLY, CDR2 FYNNEI. Trimming cost V 1 base and J 4 bases, with 13 bases left between them. CDR3 length equals 15 residues. The chain's CDR3 is CASSEGFSLGTEAFF. Written as DNA, the CDR3 is TGTGCCAGCAGTGAAGGATTTAGTTTGGGCACTGAAGCTTTCTTT.

V is TRBV6-1 and J is TRBJ2-5; D may match TRBD1 or TRBD2 (5 bases each). V was trimmed by 3 bases and J by 0 bases, leaving 23 bases between them. The CDR3 length is 19 residues. Germline V gene lookup returns CDR1 MNHNS and CDR2 SASEGT. This CDR3 reads CASSDGSGLGTRYQETQYF. The CDR3, as DNA: TGTGCCAGCAGTGACGGATCGGGTCTGGGGACGAGATACCAAGAGACCCAGTACTTC.

The chain uses TRBV15 and TRBJ2-5; D perhaps matches TRBD2 (7 bases). The V gene lost 0 bases and the J gene lost 5 bases, with 16 bases spanning the gap. Germline V lookup: CDR1 LNHNV, CDR2 YYDKDF (reference sequence). This CDR3 has 16 amino acids. CDR3 nucleotide sequence: TGTGCCACCAGCAGAGATTGGGGGGGCCTTCGGGAGACCCAGTACTTC. This encodes CATSRDWGGLRETQYF. The full variable domain, in which reference TRBV15 and TRBJ2-5 provide the parts outside the CDR3, is DAMVIQNPRYQVTQFGKPVTLSCSQTLNHNVMYWYQQKSSQAPKLLFHYYDKDFNNEADTPDNFQSRRPNTSFCFLDIRSPGLGDTAMYLCATSRDWGGLRETQYFGPGTRLLVL.

The chain employs TRBV20-1 and TRBJ2-3, with a weak D call TRBD1 (6 bases). CDR1 and CDR2 from the germline V gene are DFQATT and SNEGSKA (reference sequence). With 6 bases removed from V and 6 bases from J, the gap between germline ends came to 10 bases. The CDR3 runs 11 residues. CDR3: CSAERGDTQYF. The CDR3 DNA reads as TGCAGTGCAGAGAGGGGGGATACGCAGTATTTT.

This clone was picked up one time. The chain joins TRBV5-1 to TRBJ1-1, with TRBD1 matching over 10 bases. CDR1 and CDR2 (germline): SGHRS, YFSETQ. The CDR3 totals 15 residues. J gave up 1 base and V 5 bases, and 5 bases lay outside the gene matches. Written as DNA, the CDR3 is TGCGCCAGCAGTCGGACAGGGGGGGAGAACACTGAAGCTTTCTTT. This encodes CASSRTGGENTEAFF.

The rearrangement links TRBV5-1 to TRBJ2-1; 11 bases align to TRBD2. The V gene's germline CDR1 is SGHRS and CDR2 YFSETQ. V gave up 4 bases and J gave up 9 bases; unmatched junction bases: 9. This CDR3 is built from 15 residues. The CDR3 loop reads CASSAGTSGPSEQFF. As DNA, the CDR3 is TGCGCCAGCAGCGCAGGGACTAGCGGTCCCAGTGAGCAGTTCTTC.

The chain couples TRBV4-1 to TRBJ2-3; tentatively, D is TRBD1 or TRBD2 (5 bases each). Trimming took 6 bases from V and 2 from J, leaving 15 bases between them. From germline, CDR1 is MGHRA and CDR2 YSYEKL. CDR3 length equals 15 residues. Here the CDR3 reads CASSRGQGATDTQYF. CDR3 coding DNA: TGCGCCAGCAGTCGCGGGCAGGGCGCCACAGATACGCAGTATTTT.

The gene calls are TRBV5-1 and TRBJ2-7; TRBD2 aligns across 14 bases. Trimming removed 4 bases from V and 4 bases from J; junction bases left unmatched: 1. The CDR3 spans 14 residues. Germline lookup yields CDR1 SGHRS and CDR2 YFSETQ. The DNA of the CDR3 is TGCGCCAGCAGCCGGACTAGCGGGGGGTACGAGCAGTACTTC. Protein product: CASSRTSGGYEQYF.

The rearrangement joins TRBV4-1 to TRBJ1-1; 9 positions agree with TRBD1. Trimming removed 0 bases from V and 4 bases from J; junction bases left unmatched: 3. CDR1 is MGHRA, CDR2 YSYEKL, per germline. This CDR3 region has 15 residues. Here the CDR3 reads CASSQEDRGGTEAFF. The CDR3 bases are TGCGCCAGCAGCCAAGAGGACAGGGGAGGCACTGAAGCTTTCTTT.

This rearrangement joins TRBV9 to TRBJ2-2; TRBD2 agrees at 10 bases. The V segment lost 3 bases and the J segment 4 bases; nucleotides outside the gene matches: 12. CDR1 and CDR2 from the germline V gene are SGDLS and YYNGEE. CDR3 length: 18 amino acids. CDR3 bases: TGTGCCAGCAGCGCGTGGGCGTCTAGCGGGGGATCCACCGGGGAGCTGTTTTTT. This translates into CASSAWASSGGSTGELFF.